This T cell receptor (beta chain) appears in the sequencing data of a study of Ad26.COV2.S vaccination and SARS-CoV-2 variants (dated by TCRdb to 2020 to 2023). Notes on the research overall: Donors in the vaccine arm were drawn from COV1001, a phase I-IIa trial of Ad26.COV2.S in healthy adults that was multicentre, randomized, double-blind and placebo-controlled. The TCR-sequenced set comprised about 32 samples: 19 Ad26.COV2.S vaccine recipients, 5 placebo recipients and 8 SARS-CoV-2 convalescent individuals. Participants in the trial were split at random into five groups of five each, receiving low-dose or high-dose Ad26.COV2.S once or twice, or else placebo on both occasions. Ad26.COV2.S was administered intramuscularly at 5 x 10^10 or 1 x 10^11 viral particles, either as a single shot or as two shots given 56 days apart. Investigators remained blinded to trial group allocation during experiments and outcome assessment. TCRbeta repertoire sequencing served as the tool for gauging how specific and how broad the SARS-CoV-2-reactive T cell receptors were following Ad26.COV2.S vaccination. The investigation overall reported the following: The authors noted that total T cell responses may have been underestimated by the TCR breadth and depth analyses. Non-spike TCR breadth was comparable between vaccine and placebo recipients, consistent with the vaccine containing only spike. Higher spike-specific TCR breadth was observed in Ad26.COV2.S recipients than in placebo recipients (P = 0.0014). After vaccination, spike-specific CD8+ and CD4+ T cell responses were reported to show substantial breadth. Comparing responses between vaccine doses or regimens was not something the study was powered to do.

The V end loses 2 bases and the J end loses 5 bases, and a stretch of 9 bases separates them. The CDR1 and CDR2 encoded by the germline V gene (reference sequence) are LGHDT and YNNKEL. Including the terminal cysteine and phenylalanine, the CDR3 comprises 13 residues. Kept here is only the CDR3 DNA, which spans 39 bases and is read in frame from base 1. There are a few counts of this clone. Its antigen is still unknown. Nothing much larger sits one base from this clone, and base qualities are not available. The sample's treatment or condition, from its label and the paper: around 19 received Ad26.COV2.S at low or high dose, single or two shots; several received placebo; per-sample allocation not given. Repertoires of vaccine and placebo recipients were sequenced from samples taken on day 63 after the first injection. Cohort 1b enrolled around 24 adults aged 18-55 years at a single site in Boston, USA, between 29 July and 7 August 2020. Ad26.COV2.S consisted of a replication-incompetent adenovirus type 26 vector by which a prefusion-stabilized SARS-CoV-2 spike protein from the original Wuhan strain was expressed.

TCRbeta CDR3 regions were sequenced with the immunoSEQ Assay. After extraction, genomic DNA underwent amplification by bias-controlled multiplex PCR, followed by high-throughput sequencing. In the source study's methods: Collapsing and filtering of sequences were performed to quantify the absolute abundance of each unique TCRbeta CDR3 region. T cell fraction was estimated by normalizing TCRbeta template counts to usable DNA, which was measured by amplifying reference genes present in all nucleated cells. Repertoire TCRs were annotated as SARS-CoV-2-specific by exact matching of V gene, CDR3 amino acid sequence and J gene to a known reactive TCR set. The reference SARS-CoV-2 TCR set came from MIRA and was filtered for enrichment in COVID-19-positive ImmuneCODE repertoires, removing public or cross-reactive TCRs. Using the MIRA antigens, annotated TCRs were further analysed by specific ORF or by position within an ORF. Breadth was defined as annotated unique rearrangements over total unique productive rearrangements; depth was the summed frequency of those rearrangements. Two-sided Wilcoxon rank-sum tests were used to compare TCR breadth between groups. What TCRdb holds here is the immuneACCESS table cut down to in-frame rearrangements. Part of the clones is not present; checked against another copy, under half of the missing clones reflect an unresolved V gene, and the others are unexplained. V, J and clone size reflect that table, while D and trimming were determined from the DNA. The sample has around 500,000 clones on record, 80% to 90% of them singletons. In total, the top ten clones hold more than 1.5% of the sample.

This receptor was obtained from a person between 18 and 65 years old who received the Ad26.COV2.S COVID-19 vaccine or a placebo. This sample comprised peripheral blood, obtained in a trial of Ad26.COV2.S vaccine versus placebo. The chain was built from TRBV3-1 (or the pseudogene TRBV3-2) and TRBJ2-5; no D gene is confidently identified. The nucleotides read TGTGCCAGCAGCCAACTGGACGGGGAGACCCAGTACTTC. Translated, it reads CASSQLDGETQYF.